This TCR beta chain was obtained from a study of STAT3 mutations in large granular lymphocyte leukemia. Findings of the study overall: In T-cell large granular lymphocyte leukemia, about half of patients showed multiple immunodominant subclonotypes. Some patients had dominant TCR clones larger than their STAT3 mutant burden.

Remarks on this clone: Its specificity is unknown.

TCRbeta libraries averaged approximately 42,000 productive templates per sample. Sequencing used immunoSEQ multiplex PCR; TCRdb keeps in-frame clones, though not all of them. The sample lists about 4,200 clones, around 69% occurring once. The CDR3 loop spans 16 amino acids. Trimming stripped 4 bases from V and 2 bases from J, with 20 bases between. Germline CDR1 GTSNPN, CDR2 SVGIG (reference sequence). Sequencing was performed on peripheral blood mononuclear cells. This TCR came from a man in his sixties with T-cell large granular lymphocyte leukemia. Some clones in this sample may be carry-over from other donors' samples. The J gene is TRBJ1-1, the V gene TRBV30; D remains ambiguous. DNA of the CDR3: TGTGCCTGGATGATGACCTATCCCGAACCAAACACTGAAGCTTTCTTT. This translates into CAWMMTYPEPNTEAFF.